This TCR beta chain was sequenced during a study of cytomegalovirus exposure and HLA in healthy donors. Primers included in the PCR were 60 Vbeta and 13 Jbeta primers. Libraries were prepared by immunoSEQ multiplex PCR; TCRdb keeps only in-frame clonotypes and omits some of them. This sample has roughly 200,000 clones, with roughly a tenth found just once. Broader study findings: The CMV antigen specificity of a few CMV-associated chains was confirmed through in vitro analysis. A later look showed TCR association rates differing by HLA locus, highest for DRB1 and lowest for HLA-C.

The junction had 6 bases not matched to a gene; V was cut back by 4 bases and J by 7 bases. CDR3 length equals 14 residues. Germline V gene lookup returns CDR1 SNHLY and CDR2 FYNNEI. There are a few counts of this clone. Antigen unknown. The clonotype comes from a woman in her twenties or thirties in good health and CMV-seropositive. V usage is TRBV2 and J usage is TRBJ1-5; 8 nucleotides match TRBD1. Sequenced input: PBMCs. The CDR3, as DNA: TGTGCCAGCAGTGGGGCAGGGGGCGGACAGCCCCAGCATTTT. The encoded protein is CASSGAGGGQPQHF.